Presented here are 16 T cell receptor beta chains from one specimen sequenced in a study of CD4 T cells in relation to SARS-CoV-2 and coronaviruses. No cognate antigen is known for these TCRs. Assay: immunoSEQ multiplex PCR; the TCRdb copy retains only in-frame clones and omits some. The table has 35,000 to 50,000 clones, around 79% seen once. The sample was naive CD4+ T cells from PBMCs, cultured in vitro. Indicated subset: naive CD4+ T cells isolated by negative enrichment. The receptors here all came from an adult with COVID-19.

This clone was counted between two and nine times. CDR3 nucleotide sequence: TGCGCCAGCAGCTTGGGGGCAGGGCAAGAGACCCAGTACTTC. Translating gives CASSLGAGQETQYF. The genes are TRBV5-1 and TRBJ2-5; maybe TRBD1 (5 bases). The germline V and J ends were trimmed by 0 bases and 2 bases, with 8 bases remaining between them. Germline V CDR1 and CDR2: SGHRS, YFSETQ. The CDR3 sequence is 14 residues long.

V is TRBV5-1 and J is TRBJ2-1; D might be TRBD2 (6 bases). This CDR3 contains 17 residues. The V end lost 4 bases, the J end lost 4 bases, and 21 bases lay between the germline ends. Germline V CDR1 and CDR2: SGHRS, YFSETQ. DNA of the CDR3: TGCGCCAGCAGCCAATTGACAACGGCAGGGACTTACAATGAGCAGTTCTTC. It codes for CASSQLTTAGTYNEQFF. Filled out from reference TRBV5-1 and TRBJ2-1, the complete variable domain reads KAGVTQTPRYLIKTRGQQVTLSCSPISGHRSVSWYQQTPGQGLQFLFEYFSETQRNKGNFPGRFSGRQFSNSRSEMNVSTLELGDSALYLCASSQLTTAGTYNEQFFGPGTRLTVL.

The chain links TRBV28 to TRBJ1-2; possible D gene TRBD1, 5 bases. The CDR3 has 14 residues. The germline gives CDR1 MDHEN, CDR2 SYDVKM. V lost 2 bases and J lost 4, with 11 bases in between. DNA for the CDR3: TGTGCCAGCAGTTTACAGACAGCAACCTATGGCTACACCTTC. Translating it yields CASSLQTATYGYTF.

J is TRBJ2-7 and V is TRBV28, with D perhaps matching TRBD1 (6 bases). Trimming removed 7 bases at V and 5 bases at J, with 12 bases between. The V gene's germline CDR1 is MDHEN and CDR2 SYDVKM. The CDR3 totals 12 residues. The CDR3 DNA reads as TGTGCCAGCACCACAGGGAACCACGAGCAGTACTTC. Residues: CASTTGNHEQYF.

This chain links TRBV5-1 with TRBJ2-1; D is undetermined. Germline V gives CDR1 SGHRS, CDR2 YFSETQ. CDR3 length equals 14 residues. Deletions cut 0 bases from V and 4 bases from J, with 8 bases between. The CDR3 sequence: CASSLDGSYNEQFF. CDR3 nucleotides: TGCGCCAGCAGCTTGGATGGTAGTTACAATGAGCAGTTCTTC.

V usage is TRBV28 and J usage is TRBJ2-1; 10 bases map to TRBD2. Germline CDR1 is MDHEN and CDR2 is SYDVKM. Losses at the gene ends were 6 bases for V and 5 bases for J; bases not matched to a gene: 13. The CDR3 extends over 17 amino acids. CDR3 protein: CASSPPSGSSLNNEQFF. The CDR3 DNA reads TGTGCCAGCAGCCCCCCTAGCGGGAGTTCCCTTAACAATGAGCAGTTCTTC.

The CDR3 protein is CASSPIGTSVGGQYF. CDR3 in DNA: TGTGCCAGCAGTCCAATCGGGACATCCGTAGGGGGCCAGTACTTC. The chain carries TRBV28 and TRBJ2-5, with TRBD1 as a possible D gene (6 bases). Germline lookup yields CDR1 MDHEN and CDR2 SYDVKM. There are 15 residues in the CDR3. The ends were cut back, 5 bases at V and 10 bases at J, with 23 bases in the middle.

The chain recombines TRBV5-1 with TRBJ2-3; D ambiguous. Germline CDR1 SGHRS, CDR2 YFSETQ. V was clipped by 7 bases and J by 0 bases, with 15 bases between them. This CDR3 spans 15 amino acids. CDR3 nucleotide sequence: TGCGCCAGCGCGAAATGGGCAGTAAGCACAGATACGCAGTATTTT. Amino acid sequence: CASAKWAVSTDTQYF.

The chain employs TRBV18 and TRBJ2-7; TRBD1 matches 7 bases. V was clipped by 6 bases and J by 5 bases; unmatched bases: 7. The CDR3 loop spans 13 amino acids. CDR1 is KGHSH and CDR2 is LQKENI in the germline V gene. The CDR3, as DNA: TGTGCCAGCTCGCCTGGGACAGCTAACGAGCAGTACTTC. Translation: CASSPGTANEQYF.

The rearrangement uses TRBV4-1 and TRBJ1-4; no firm D call. The V end lost 1 base, the J end lost 7 bases, and 10 bases lay between the germline ends. This CDR3 has 14 amino acids. Germline CDR1 and CDR2: MGHRA and YSYEKL. CDR3 sequence (DNA): TGCGCCAGCAGCCAAGTGATACTAGCTGAAAAACTGTTTTTT. Protein sequence: CASSQVILAEKLFF.

This clone has only a few counts. The rearrangement joins TRBV6-2 or TRBV6-3 to TRBJ2-2, with 13 bases aligning to TRBD2. The germline V gene encodes CDR1 MNHEY and CDR2 SVGEGT. The CDR3 is made up of 19 amino acids. Trimming took 2 bases from V and 1 from J; bases not matched to a gene: 7. CDR3 coding DNA: TGTGCCAGCAGTTACGATACTAGCGGGAGGGCCCGGAACACCGGGGAGCTGTTTTTT. This sequence encodes CASSYDTSGRARNTGELFF.

This sequence joins TRBV5-4 and TRBJ2-5; D tentatively fits TRBD1 or TRBD2 (6 bases each). CDR3 size: 15 residues. Per the germline V gene, CDR1 is SGHNT and CDR2 is YYREEE (reference sequence). With 3 bases removed from V and 4 bases from J, the gap between germline ends came to 16 bases. This chain's CDR3 is CASSSMSGGRETQYF. CDR3 coding DNA: TGTGCCAGCAGCTCTATGTCCGGGGGCCGAGAGACCCAGTACTTC.

The chain uses TRBV18 and TRBJ2-5, with TRBD2 matching over 11 bases. The V gene end was trimmed by 4 bases and the J gene end by 1 base; junction bases not matched to a gene: 8. The germline V gene encodes CDR1 KGHSH and CDR2 LQKENI. The CDR3 is 17 amino acids. The CDR3 spells CASSLTISGRGQETQYF. For the CDR3, the DNA is TGTGCCAGCTCACTGACTATTAGCGGGAGGGGCCAAGAGACCCAGTACTTC.

This clone was seen more than once but under ten times. The gene calls are TRBV7-3 and TRBJ2-2; TRBD2 aligns across 13 bases. The germline gives CDR1 SGHTA, CDR2 FQGTGA. The J segment lost 5 bases and the V segment lost 4 bases, leaving 4 bases of the junction unmatched. The CDR3 runs to 16 residues. In nucleotides, the CDR3 is TGTGCCAGCAGCTCAGGACTAGCGGGAGTTACCGGGGAGCTGTTTTTT. This translates into CASSSGLAGVTGELFF.

This clone was recorded only once. This chain uses TRBV19 with TRBJ2-5; tentative D call: TRBD2 (6 bases). Germline assignment: CDR1 LNHDA and CDR2 SQIVND (reference sequence). The germline V and J ends were trimmed by 4 bases and 3 bases, with 15 bases remaining between them. The CDR3 has 15 amino acids. For the CDR3, the DNA is TGTGCCAGTAGTAGGGGGGTCCAGGCAAAAGAGACCCAGTACTTC. Residues: CASSRGVQAKETQYF.

The chain has TRBV19 and TRBJ1-2, with D unclear. V lost 9 bases and J 0 bases, leaving 20 bases between the germline ends. This CDR3 region has 16 residues. The germline V gene encodes CDR1 LNHDA and CDR2 SQIVND (reference sequence). CDR3 loop: CASLRSAGLANYGYTF. DNA for the CDR3: TGTGCCAGCCTGAGGTCCGCCGGACTAGCTAACTATGGCTACACCTTC.